The text below deals with one T cell receptor beta chain. Its target is unknown. The data belong to a study of T cell responses to AZD1222 COVID-19 vaccine. The table came from immunoSEQ multiplex PCR; TCRdb's copy has only in-frame clones and leaves some out. The sample includes 90,000 to 150,000 clones, 91% of them seen just once. Trimming took 5 bases from V and 6 from J; bases not matched to a gene: 16. CDR1 is MNHNY and CDR2 is SVGAGI in the germline V gene (reference sequence). This CDR3 region has 18 residues. Study results and caveats: Among the donors, most were white British and more were female, and clonal diversity was possibly underestimated. No day 14 peak samples; only post-peak repertoires were characterized.

The chain joins TRBV6-6 to TRBJ2-1; 10 bases are shared with TRBD2. The TCR comes from an adult in good health. The source material was peripheral blood, sampled on day 0 of AZD1222 vaccination. DNA of the CDR3: TGTGCCAGCAGTCTTACGCTTAGCGGGGGGCTTCCGGGCAATGAGCAGTTCTTC. This codes for CASSLTLSGGLPGNEQFF.